The 10 T cell receptor beta chains below were found in one sample sequenced in a study of shared clonotypes between healthy human individuals. Profiling relied on immunoSEQ multiplex PCR, and the TCRdb table lists in-frame clones only, not all of them. The sample lists 400,000 to 500,000 clones; 60% to 85% were seen once. Sample: PBMCs. These receptors originate from a woman aged 35 to 49 in good health. Some clones in this sample may be carry-over from other donors' samples.

The rearrangement uses TRBV30 and TRBJ1-4; D may be TRBD1 (5 bases). Germline V gene sequence: CDR1 GTSNPN, CDR2 SVGIG (reference sequence). The CDR3 extends over 13 amino acids. V was trimmed by 2 bases and J by 5 bases, leaving 9 bases between them. CDR3 in DNA: TGTGCCTGGAGTTTCAGGGTAAATGAAAAACTGTTTTTT. Residues: CAWSFRVNEKLFF.

Concerning this clone: This sequence may be a read error, since a much larger clone differs from it by one base. This chain connects TRBV11-3 to TRBJ2-2; no clear D. CDR1 and CDR2 (germline): SGHNT, YENEEA. V was clipped by 1 base and J by 4 bases, with 4 bases between them. This CDR3 region has 13 residues. The CDR3 is CASSLARTGELFF. DNA for the CDR3: TGTGCCAGCAGCTTAGCTCGCACCGGGGAGCTGTTTTTT. The whole variable domain, remainder taken from reference TRBV11-3 and TRBJ2-2, is EAGVVQSPRYKIIEKKQPVAFWCNPISGHNTLYWYLQNLGQGPELLIRYENEEAVDDSQLPKDRFSAERLKGVDSTLKIQPAELGDSAVYLCASSLARTGELFFGEGSRLTVL.

This clone occurred a few times. The chain joins TRBV28 to TRBJ1-2; D call uncertain. The CDR3 sequence is 18 residues long. Between the trimmed V and J ends, which lost 6 bases and 4 bases, there was a span of 27 bases. Germline CDR1 MDHEN, CDR2 SYDVKM. The CDR3 here is CASSLSGPRTPVGYGYTF. The CDR3 DNA is TGTGCCAGCAGCTTGAGTGGGCCCCGGACGCCGGTTGGCTATGGCTACACCTTC.

The CDR3, as DNA: TGTGCCAGCAGCTTCCGGGACCGCCGCTACGAGCAGTACTTC. Residues: CASSFRDRRYEQYF. The genes are TRBV7-9 and TRBJ2-7; the D call may be TRBD1 or TRBD2 (5 bases each). The germline gives CDR1 SEHNR, CDR2 FQNEAQ (reference sequence). This CDR3 region has 14 residues. Trimming cost V 3 bases and J 3 bases, with 12 bases left between them. Supplemented by reference TRBV7-9 and TRBJ2-7, the full variable domain reads DTGVSQNPRHKITKRGQNVTFRCDPISEHNRLYWYRQTLGQGPEFLTYFQNEAQLEKSRLLSDRFSAERPKGSFSTLEIQRTEQGDSAMYLCASSFRDRRYEQYFGPGTRLTVT.

CDR3 in amino acids: CASSSDEADKETQYF. CDR3 bases: TGTGCCAGCAGCTCCGATGAGGCCGATAAAGAGACCCAGTACTTC. V and J are TRBV11-2 and TRBJ2-5; D call uncertain. With 4 bases removed from V and 3 bases from J, the gap between germline ends came to 15 bases. This CDR3 contains 15 residues. CDR1 and CDR2 (germline): SGHAT, FQNNGV.

Here the CDR3 DNA reads TGTGCCAGCAGTTACTCTAGCGGGAGCTACGAGCAGTACTTC. Its protein product is CASSYSSGSYEQYF. J is TRBJ2-7 and V is TRBV6-5; 9 bases fit TRBD2. J lost 3 bases, V lost 0 bases, and 0 bases had no gene match. CDR3 size: 14 residues. Per germline, CDR1 MNHEY and CDR2 SVGAGI.

The chain combines TRBV5-1 with TRBJ2-7, with unresolved D. The CDR3 loop spans 13 amino acids. Germline V gene lookup returns CDR1 SGHRS and CDR2 YFSETQ. The V and J ends lost 7 bases and 0 bases respectively, with 11 bases between them. The CDR3 loop is CASYRQDSYEQYF. Here the CDR3 DNA reads TGCGCCAGCTATCGGCAGGACTCCTACGAGCAGTACTTC.

This clone occurred a few times. V and J are TRBV6-5 and TRBJ2-7; D gene unclear. The V and J ends lost 4 bases and 2 bases respectively, with 15 bases between them. Germline V gene data show CDR1 as MNHEY and CDR2 as SVGAGI. This CDR3 is built from 15 residues. This CDR3 is CASSFLRYSPYEQYF. DNA of the CDR3: TGTGCCAGCAGTTTCCTCCGCTACTCACCCTACGAGCAGTACTTC.

The chain combines TRBV2 with TRBJ1-1; TRBD1 is a possible D gene (6 bases). The V gene's germline CDR1 is SNHLY and CDR2 FYNNEI. The CDR3 sequence is 12 residues long. V lost 10 bases to trimming and J lost 1 base, with 10 bases between them. For the CDR3, the DNA is TGTGCCAACAAACAGGGGAACACTGAAGCTTTCTTT. As protein: CANKQGNTEAFF.

This clone has a single count. CDR3: CASSDPSGAYNEQFF. CDR3 in DNA: TGTGCCAGCAGTGACCCTAGCGGGGCCTACAATGAGCAGTTCTTC. The chain recombines TRBV6-6 with TRBJ2-1; TRBD2 matches at 9 bases. Trimming at V came to 5 bases and at J to 2 bases, leaving 4 bases not matched to a gene. Germline assignment: CDR1 MNHNY and CDR2 SVGAGI (reference sequence). The CDR3 sequence is 15 residues long.